The clone carrying this T cell receptor beta chain was counted a few times. This likely reflects a read error, since a far larger clone is one base away. This entry is derived from a study of prognosis after radiotherapy for stage I lung cancer. Study details: Adenocarcinomas accounted for the tumors of some twelve patients, and squamous cell carcinomas for those of 6 or 7.

The blood draw at each of two time points yielded six milliliters of peripheral blood. With two-round multiplex PCR, TCR beta CDR3 sequences were amplified from genomic DNA. The first round of PCR was done with primers that matched each TRBV and TRBJ gene. Universal primers were used in the second PCR round. A single record per CDR3 protein comes from TCRdb applying MiXCR to the multiplex PCR reads. The sample lists fewer than 20,000 distinct CDR3 sequences, around 50% seen once, with 27% in the top ten. CDR3 length: 17 residues. Germline V gives CDR1 MNHEY, CDR2 SVGEGT. Deletions cut 6 bases from V and 9 bases from J, with 28 bases between.

This sequence originates from a donor over 45 with non-small cell lung cancer. J is TRBJ2-3 and V is TRBV6-2 or TRBV6-3, with TRBD2 as a possible D gene (6 bases). The starting material was PBMCs, obtained before or after stereotactic body radiation therapy (not recorded which). CDR3 bases: TGTGCCAGCAGCCCAACTGCGGCTAGCGTCCTCATCGGCACGCAGTATTTT. Its protein product is CASSPTAASVLIGTQYF.